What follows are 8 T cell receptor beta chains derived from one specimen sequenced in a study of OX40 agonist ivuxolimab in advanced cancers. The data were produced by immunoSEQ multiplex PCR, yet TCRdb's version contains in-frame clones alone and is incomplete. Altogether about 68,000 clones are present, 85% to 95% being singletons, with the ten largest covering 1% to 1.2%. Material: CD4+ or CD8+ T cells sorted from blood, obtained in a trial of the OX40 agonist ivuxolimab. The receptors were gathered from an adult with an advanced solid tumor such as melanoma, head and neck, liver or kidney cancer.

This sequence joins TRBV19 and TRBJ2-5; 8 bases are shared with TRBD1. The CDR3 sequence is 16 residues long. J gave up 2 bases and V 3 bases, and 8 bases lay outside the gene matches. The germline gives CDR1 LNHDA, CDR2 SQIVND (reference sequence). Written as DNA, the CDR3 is TGTGCCAGTAGTATGGACCTGAGACAGGGGCAAGAGACCCAGTACTTC. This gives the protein CASSMDLRQGQETQYF. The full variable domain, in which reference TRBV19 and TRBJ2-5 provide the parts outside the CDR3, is DGGITQSPKYLFRKEGQNVTLSCEQNLNHDAMYWYRQDPGQGLRLIYYSQIVNDFQKGDIAEGYSVSREKKESFPLTVTSAQKNPTAFYLCASSMDLRQGQETQYFGPGTRLLVL.

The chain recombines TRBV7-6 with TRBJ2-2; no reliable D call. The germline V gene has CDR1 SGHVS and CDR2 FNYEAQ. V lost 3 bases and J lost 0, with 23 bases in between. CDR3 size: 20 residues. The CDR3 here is CASSFSISSGSPTNTGELFF. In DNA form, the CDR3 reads TGTGCCAGCAGCTTCTCAATCTCCTCCGGGTCCCCTACGAACACCGGGGAGCTGTTTTTT.

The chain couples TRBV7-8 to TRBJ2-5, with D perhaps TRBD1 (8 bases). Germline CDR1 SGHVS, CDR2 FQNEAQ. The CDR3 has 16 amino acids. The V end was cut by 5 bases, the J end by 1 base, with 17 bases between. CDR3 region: CASSAYRGRVQETQYF. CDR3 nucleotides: TGTGCCAGCAGCGCCTACAGGGGGAGGGTCCAAGAGACCCAGTACTTC.

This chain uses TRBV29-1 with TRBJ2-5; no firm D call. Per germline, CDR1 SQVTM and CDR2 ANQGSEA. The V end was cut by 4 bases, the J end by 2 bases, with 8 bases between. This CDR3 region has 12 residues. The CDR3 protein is CSVVVGQETQYF. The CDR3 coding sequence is TGCAGCGTTGTGGTGGGACAAGAGACCCAGTACTTC. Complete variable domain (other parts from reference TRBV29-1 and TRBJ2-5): SAVISQKPSRDICQRGTSLTIQCQVDSQVTMMFWYRQQPGQSLTLIATANQGSEATYESGFVIDKFPISRPNLTFSTLTVSNMSPEDSSIYLCSVVVGQETQYFGPGTRLLVL.

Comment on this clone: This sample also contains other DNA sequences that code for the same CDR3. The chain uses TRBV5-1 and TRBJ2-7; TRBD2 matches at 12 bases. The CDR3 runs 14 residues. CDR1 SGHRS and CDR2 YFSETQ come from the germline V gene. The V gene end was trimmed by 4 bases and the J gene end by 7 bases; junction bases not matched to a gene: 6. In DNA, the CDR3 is TGCGCCAGCAGCCTAGCGGGAGGGCCTGGAGAGCAGTACTTC. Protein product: CASSLAGGPGEQYF.

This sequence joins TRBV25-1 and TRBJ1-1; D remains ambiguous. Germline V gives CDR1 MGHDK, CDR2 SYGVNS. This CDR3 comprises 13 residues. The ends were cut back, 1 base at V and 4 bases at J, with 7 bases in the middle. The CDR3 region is CASSELKGTEAFF. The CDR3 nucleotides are TGTGCCAGCAGTGAATTGAAGGGCACTGAAGCTTTCTTT.

The CDR3 region is CASSLNRVSYNEQFF. As DNA, the CDR3 is TGCGCCAGCAGCTTGAATCGAGTCTCCTACAATGAGCAGTTCTTC. The chain links TRBV5-1 to TRBJ2-1; D uncertain. The V gene lost 1 base and the J gene lost 0 bases, with 8 bases spanning the gap. CDR3 size: 15 residues. Germline V gene lookup returns CDR1 SGHRS and CDR2 YFSETQ.

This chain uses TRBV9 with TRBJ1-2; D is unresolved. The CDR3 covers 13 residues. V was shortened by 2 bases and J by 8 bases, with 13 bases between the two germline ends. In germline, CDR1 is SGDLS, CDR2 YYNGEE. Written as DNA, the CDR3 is TGTGCCAGCAGCGTTTACCCCCCGAGGGGCTACACCTTC. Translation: CASSVYPPRGYTF.